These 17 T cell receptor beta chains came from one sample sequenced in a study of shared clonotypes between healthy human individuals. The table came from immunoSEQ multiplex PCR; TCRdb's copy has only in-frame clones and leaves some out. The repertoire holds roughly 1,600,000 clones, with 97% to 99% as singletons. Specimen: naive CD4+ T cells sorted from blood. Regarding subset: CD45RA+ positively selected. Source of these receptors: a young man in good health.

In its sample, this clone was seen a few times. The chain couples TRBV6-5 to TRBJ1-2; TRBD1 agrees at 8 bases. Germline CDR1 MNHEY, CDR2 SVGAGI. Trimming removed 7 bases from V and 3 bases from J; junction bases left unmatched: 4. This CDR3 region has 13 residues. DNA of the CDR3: TGTGCCAGCACTCCGACAGGGGACTATGGCTACACCTTC. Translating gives CASTPTGDYGYTF.

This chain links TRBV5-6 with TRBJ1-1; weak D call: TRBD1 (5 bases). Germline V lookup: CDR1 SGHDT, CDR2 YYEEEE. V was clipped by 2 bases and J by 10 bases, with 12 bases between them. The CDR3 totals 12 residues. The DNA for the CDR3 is TGTGCCAGCAGCTTTGGGACCAGCGGAGCTTTCTTT. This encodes CASSFGTSGAFF.

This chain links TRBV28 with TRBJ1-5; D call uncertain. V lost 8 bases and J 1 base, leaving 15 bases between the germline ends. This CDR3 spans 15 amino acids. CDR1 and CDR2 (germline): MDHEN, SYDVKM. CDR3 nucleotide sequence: TGTGCCAGCCGGACTCTTCCACAGAGCAATCAGCCCCAGCATTTT. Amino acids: CASRTLPQSNQPQHF.

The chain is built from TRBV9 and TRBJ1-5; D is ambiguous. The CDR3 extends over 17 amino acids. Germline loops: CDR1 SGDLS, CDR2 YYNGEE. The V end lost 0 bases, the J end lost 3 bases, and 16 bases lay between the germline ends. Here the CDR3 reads CASSVVRVGGDNQPQHF. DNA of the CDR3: TGTGCCAGCAGCGTAGTGCGGGTCGGAGGCGACAATCAGCCCCAGCATTTT.

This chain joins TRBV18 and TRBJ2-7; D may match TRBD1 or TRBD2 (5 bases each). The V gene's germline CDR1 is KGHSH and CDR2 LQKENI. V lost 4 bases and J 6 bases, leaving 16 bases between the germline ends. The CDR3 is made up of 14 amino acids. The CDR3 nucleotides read TGTGCCAGCTCACTCAGTGGGGGACGAGGCGAGCAGTACTTC. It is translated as CASSLSGGRGEQYF.

The CDR3 DNA follows: TGTGCCAGCAGAAGGACGGGGAAAATCGATGAGCAGTTCTTC. As protein: CASRRTGKIDEQFF. The chain uses TRBV2 and TRBJ2-1, with D maybe TRBD2 (5 bases). This CDR3 is 14 amino acids long. Looked up from germline, CDR1 is SNHLY and CDR2 is FYNNEI. V was trimmed by 6 bases and J by 8 bases, leaving 17 bases between them.

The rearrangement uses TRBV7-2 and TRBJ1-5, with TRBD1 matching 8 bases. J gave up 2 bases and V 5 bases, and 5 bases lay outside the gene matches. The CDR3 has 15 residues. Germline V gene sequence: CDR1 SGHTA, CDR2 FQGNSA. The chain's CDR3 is CASSQQTGGNQPQHF. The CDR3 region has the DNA TGTGCCAGCAGCCAACAGACAGGGGGCAATCAGCCCCAGCATTTT.

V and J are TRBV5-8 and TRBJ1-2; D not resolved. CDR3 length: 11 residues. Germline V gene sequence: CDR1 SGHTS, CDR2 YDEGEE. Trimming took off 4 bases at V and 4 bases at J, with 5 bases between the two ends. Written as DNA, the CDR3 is TGTGCCAGCAGCCGAAGCTATGGCTACACCTTC. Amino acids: CASSRSYGYTF. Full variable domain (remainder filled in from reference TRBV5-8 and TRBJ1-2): EAGVTQSPTHLIKTRGQQATLRCSPISGHTSVYWYQQALGLGLQFLLWYDEGEERNRGNFPPRFSGRQFPNYSSELNVNALELEDSALYLCASSRSYGYTFGSGTRLTVV.

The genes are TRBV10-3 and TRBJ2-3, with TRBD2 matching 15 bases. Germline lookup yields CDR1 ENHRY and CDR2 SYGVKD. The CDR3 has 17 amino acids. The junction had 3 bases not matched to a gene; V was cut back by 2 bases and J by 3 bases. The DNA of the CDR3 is TGTGCCATCAGTGAGCGGACTAGCGGGAGGGTAACAGATACGCAGTATTTT. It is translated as CAISERTSGRVTDTQYF.

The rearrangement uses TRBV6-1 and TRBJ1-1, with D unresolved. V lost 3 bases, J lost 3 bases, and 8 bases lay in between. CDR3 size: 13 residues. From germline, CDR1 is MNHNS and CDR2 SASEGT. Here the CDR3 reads CASSEYSYTEAFF. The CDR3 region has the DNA TGTGCCAGCAGTGAGTACAGTTACACTGAAGCTTTCTTT.

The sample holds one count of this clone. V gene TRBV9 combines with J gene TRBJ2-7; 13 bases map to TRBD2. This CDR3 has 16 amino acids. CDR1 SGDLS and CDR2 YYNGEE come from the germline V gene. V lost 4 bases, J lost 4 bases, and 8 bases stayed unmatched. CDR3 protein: CASSPRTSGSGYEQYF. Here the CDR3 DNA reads TGTGCCAGCAGCCCCCGGACTAGCGGGAGTGGTTACGAGCAGTACTTC.

CDR3 loop: CASGLAGAANTQYF. The CDR3, as DNA: TGCGCCAGCGGATTAGCGGGAGCGGCGAATACGCAGTATTTT. The rearrangement links TRBV4-3 to TRBJ2-3; 9 bases agree with TRBD2. J was trimmed by 7 bases and V by 8 bases; bases with no gene match: 10. Per germline, CDR1 LGHNA and CDR2 YSLEER. The CDR3 contains 14 residues.

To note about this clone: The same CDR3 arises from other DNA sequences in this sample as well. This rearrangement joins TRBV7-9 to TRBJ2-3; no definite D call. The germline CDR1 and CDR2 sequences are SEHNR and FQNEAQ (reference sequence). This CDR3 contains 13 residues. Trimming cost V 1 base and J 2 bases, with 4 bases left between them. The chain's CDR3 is CASSLGPTDTQYF. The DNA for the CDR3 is TGTGCCAGCAGCTTAGGCCCCACAGATACGCAGTATTTT. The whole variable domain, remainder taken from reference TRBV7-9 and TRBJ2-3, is DTGVSQNPRHKITKRGQNVTFRCDPISEHNRLYWYRQTLGQGPEFLTYFQNEAQLEKSRLLSDRFSAERPKGSFSTLEIQRTEQGDSAMYLCASSLGPTDTQYFGPGTRLTVL.

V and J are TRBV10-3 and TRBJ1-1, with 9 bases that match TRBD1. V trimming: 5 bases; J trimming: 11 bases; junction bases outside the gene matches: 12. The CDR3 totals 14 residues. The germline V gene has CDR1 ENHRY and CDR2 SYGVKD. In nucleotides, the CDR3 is TGTGCCATCAGTCACGGTGGGGACAGGGAGAGGGCTTTCTTT. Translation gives CAISHGGDRERAFF.

CDR3 protein: CASSYTRTGNTIYF. The CDR3 bases are TGTGCCAGCAGTTACACCAGGACGGGAAACACCATATATTTT. The V call is TRBV6-5, the J call TRBJ1-3; D gene uncertain. V lost 2 bases, J lost 4 bases, and 9 bases lay in between. Germline lookup yields CDR1 MNHEY and CDR2 SVGAGI. This CDR3 has 14 residues.

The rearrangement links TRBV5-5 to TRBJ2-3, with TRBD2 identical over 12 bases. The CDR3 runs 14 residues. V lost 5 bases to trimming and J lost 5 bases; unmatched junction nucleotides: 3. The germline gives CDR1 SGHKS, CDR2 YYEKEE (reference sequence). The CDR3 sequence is CASRTSGSGDTQYF. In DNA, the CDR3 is TGTGCCAGCAGGACTAGCGGGAGTGGAGATACGCAGTATTTT.

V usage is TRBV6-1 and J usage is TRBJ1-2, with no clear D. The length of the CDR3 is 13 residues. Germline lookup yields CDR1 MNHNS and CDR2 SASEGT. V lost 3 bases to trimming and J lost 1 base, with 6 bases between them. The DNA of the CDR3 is TGTGCCAGCAGTGAGAATGTTAACTATGGCTACACCTTC. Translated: CASSENVNYGYTF.